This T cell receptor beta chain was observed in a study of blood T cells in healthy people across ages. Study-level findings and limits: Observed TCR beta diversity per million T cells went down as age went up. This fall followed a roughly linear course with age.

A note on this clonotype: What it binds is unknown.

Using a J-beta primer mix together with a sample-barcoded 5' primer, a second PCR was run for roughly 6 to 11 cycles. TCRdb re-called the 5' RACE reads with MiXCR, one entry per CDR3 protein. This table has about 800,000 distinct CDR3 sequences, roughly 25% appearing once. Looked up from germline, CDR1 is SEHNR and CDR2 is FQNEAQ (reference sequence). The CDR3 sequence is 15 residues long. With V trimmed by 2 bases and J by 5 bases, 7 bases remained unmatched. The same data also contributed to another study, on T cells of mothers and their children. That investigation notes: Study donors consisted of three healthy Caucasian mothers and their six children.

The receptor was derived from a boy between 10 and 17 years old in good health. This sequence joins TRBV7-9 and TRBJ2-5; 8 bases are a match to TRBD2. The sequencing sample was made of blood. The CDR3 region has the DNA TGTGCCAGCAGCTTAACGGCGGGGGGATGGGAGACCCAGTACTTC. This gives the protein CASSLTAGGWETQYF.